Listed below are T cell receptor beta chains from one sample, sequenced in a study of T cell responses to AZD1222 COVID-19 vaccine. TCRdb's table, derived via immunoSEQ multiplex PCR, lists solely in-frame clones and lacks some. The data show over 100,000 clones, nearly 90% seen once. Source: peripheral blood, taken on day 0 of MenACWY control vaccination. Receptors were obtained from an adult in good health. Both conserved end residues are part of each CDR3. The D gene is left open where the match is weak. Only part of the rows carry a size: once, few, many, or a class if the clone is expanded.

j_gene	d_gene	abundance	v_gene	CDR3aa	CDR3nt
TRBJ2-1	NA	NA	TRBV28	CASSPFGSYNEQFF	TGTGCCAGCAGTCCATTTGGCTCCTACAATGAGCAGTTCTTC
TRBJ2-1	NA	NA	TRBV11-3	CASSLFGGHEQFF	TGTGCCAGCAGCTTATTCGGGGGGCATGAGCAGTTCTTC
TRBJ1-3	TRBD1	NA	TRBV6-1	CASSAGTGGEIFIGNTIYF	TGTGCCAGCAGTGCCGGGACAGGGGGCGAAATTTTTATCGGAAACACCATATATTTT
TRBJ2-1	NA	NA	TRBV6-5	CASSVDTFSYNEQFF	TGTGCCAGCAGCGTCGACACCTTCTCCTACAATGAGCAGTTCTTC
TRBJ1-1	NA	NA	TRBV5-1	CASSSDNSREAFF	TGCGCCAGCAGCTCGGACAACTCCCGGGAAGCTTTCTTT
TRBJ1-5	NA	NA	TRBV15	CATSRVGTFNQPQHF	TGTGCCACCAGCAGAGTGGGGACCTTCAATCAGCCCCAGCATTTT
TRBJ1-6	NA	NA	TRBV7-2	CASSLVLDSYSPLHF	TGTGCCAGCAGCTTAGTCTTGGACAGTTATTCACCCCTCCACTTT
TRBJ1-2	TRBD1	once	TRBV29-1	CSVEGTGHGYTF	TGCAGCGTTGAGGGGACAGGGCACGGCTACACCTTC
TRBJ2-1	TRBD2	NA	TRBV10-3	CAISSGGPYNEQFF	TGTGCCATCAGTAGCGGGGGACCTTACAATGAGCAGTTCTTC
TRBJ1-5	NA	NA	TRBV6-6	CACRPARGDQPQHF	TGTGCCTGCCGGCCGGCCCGGGGGGATCAGCCCCAGCATTTT
TRBJ2-7	NA	NA	TRBV4-3	CASSQVVDRPYEQYF	TGCGCCAGCAGCCAAGTCGTGGACAGACCCTACGAGCAGTACTTC
TRBJ1-5	NA	NA	TRBV19	CASSTAGVNQPQHF	TGTGCCAGTAGTACGGCAGGGGTCAATCAGCCCCAGCATTTT
TRBJ1-5	NA	once	TRBV6-1	CASSFGQPQHF	TGTGCCAGCAGTTTCGGTCAGCCCCAGCATTTT
TRBJ2-3	NA	NA	TRBV4-2	CASSQDLLSTDTQYF	TGTGCCAGCAGCCAAGATCTCCTAAGCACAGATACGCAGTATTTT
TRBJ1-2	TRBD1	NA	TRBV28	CASLQGAGYGYTF	TGTGCCAGCCTTCAGGGGGCGGGCTATGGCTACACCTTC
TRBJ1-1	NA	NA	TRBV29-1	CSVRPDTNTEAFF	TGCAGCGTAAGACCCGACACGAACACTGAAGCTTTCTTT
TRBJ2-3	NA	NA	TRBV6-4	CASSDSQSRDTDTQYF	TGTGCCAGCAGTGACTCCCAGTCCAGGGACACAGATACGCAGTATTTT
TRBJ2-5	NA	NA	TRBV13	CASSLVGWVGRETQYF	TGTGCCAGCAGCTTAGTCGGCTGGGTCGGCAGGGAGACCCAGTACTTC
TRBJ1-2	NA	NA	TRBV20-1	CSASTGYGYTF	TGCAGTGCTAGCACAGGCTATGGCTACACCTTC
TRBJ2-2	NA	few	TRBV7-2	CASSLSRASSELFF	TGTGCCAGCAGCTTAAGTAGGGCGAGTTCGGAGCTGTTTTTT
TRBJ2-7	TRBD1	NA	TRBV28	CASSLTGQGTYEQYF	TGTGCCAGCAGCCTAACGGGACAGGGGACTTACGAGCAGTACTTC
TRBJ2-7	NA	NA	TRBV7-8	CASSRGAPPIDEQYF	TGTGCCAGCAGCCGAGGGGCCCCGCCCATTGACGAGCAGTACTTC
TRBJ2-3	TRBD2	NA	TRBV30	CAWSTSGGPGDTQYF	TGTGCCTGGAGTACTAGCGGGGGGCCGGGAGATACGCAGTATTTT
TRBJ1-2	NA	NA	TRBV3-1/TRBV3-2	CASSFGRGLRF	TGTGCCAGCAGCTTTGGTAGGGGCTTACGCTTC
TRBJ1-5	NA	NA	TRBV4-1	CASSQVWGDNQPQHF	TGCGCCAGCAGCCAAGTATGGGGGGACAATCAGCCCCAGCATTTT
TRBJ1-6	NA	NA	TRBV7-8	CASSALSSPLHF	TGTGCCAGCAGCGCCCTGTCCTCACCCCTCCACTTT
TRBJ2-1	TRBD1	NA	TRBV7-2	CASSLLSRTGANEQFF	TGTGCCAGCAGCTTACTTTCCCGGACAGGGGCGAATGAGCAGTTCTTC
TRBJ1-5	NA	NA	TRBV11-2	CASSLGSDQPQHF	TGTGCCAGCAGCTTAGGGTCTGATCAGCCCCAGCATTTT
TRBJ2-1	NA	NA	TRBV6-5	CASSRSDEQFF	TGTGCCAGCAGTCGCTCAGATGAGCAGTTCTTC
TRBJ2-3	NA	NA	TRBV7-9	CASRLSSTDTQYF	TGTGCCAGCAGGCTGAGTAGCACAGATACGCAGTATTTT
TRBJ2-1	NA	NA	TRBV28	CASSPRATVGFF	TGTGCCAGCAGTCCCCGGGCCACCGTAGGGTTCTTC
TRBJ2-5	TRBD2	NA	TRBV9	CASSVGFGGAQETQYF	TGTGCCAGCAGCGTAGGGTTCGGGGGGGCCCAAGAGACCCAGTACTTC
TRBJ2-7	NA	NA	TRBV28	CASSPGHPNEQYF	TGTGCCAGCAGTCCGGGACACCCAAACGAGCAGTACTTC
TRBJ2-5	NA	NA	TRBV11-2	CASSLNPGAETQYF	TGTGCCAGCAGCTTAAACCCGGGAGCGGAGACCCAGTACTTC
TRBJ2-7	NA	NA	TRBV6-2/TRBV6-3	CASSYGHIISYEQYF	TGTGCCAGCAGTTACGGGCATATAATCTCCTACGAGCAGTACTTC
TRBJ1-2	NA	NA	TRBV5-4	CASSSGVDYGYTF	TGTGCCAGCAGCTCAGGGGTTGACTATGGCTACACCTTC
TRBJ1-2	NA	NA	TRBV10-2	CASSGGTWGDFGYTF	TGCGCCAGCAGTGGGGGGACTTGGGGCGATTTTGGCTACACCTTC
TRBJ1-2	NA	NA	TRBV5-6	CASRATGPLYGYTF	TGTGCCAGCAGGGCGACAGGCCCGCTCTATGGCTACACCTTC
TRBJ2-3	TRBD2	NA	TRBV29-1	CSVEGLAADTDTQYF	TGCAGCGTTGAGGGACTAGCAGCCGACACAGATACGCAGTATTTT
TRBJ1-6	TRBD1	NA	TRBV2	CASSEQKQGHSPLHF	TGTGCCAGCAGTGAACAAAAACAGGGGCATTCACCCCTCCACTTT
TRBJ2-1	NA	few	TRBV7-2	CASTNRRVWFF	TGTGCCAGCACCAATAGACGGGTATGGTTCTTC
TRBJ1-6	NA	NA	TRBV6-5	CASGLVTYNSPLHF	TGTGCCAGCGGGTTGGTAACCTATAATTCACCCCTCCACTTT
TRBJ2-6	NA	NA	TRBV19	CASRQQGSGANVLTF	TGTGCCAGTAGACAACAGGGATCTGGGGCCAACGTCCTGACTTTC
TRBJ2-1	TRBD2	NA	TRBV9	CASSVVGRGGDEQFF	TGTGCCAGCAGCGTAGTTGGGAGGGGTGGCGATGAGCAGTTCTTC
TRBJ1-2	NA	NA	TRBV3-1/TRBV3-2	CASSRPGQINYGYTF	TGTGCCAGCAGCCGCCCCGGACAGATAAACTATGGCTACACCTTC
TRBJ2-7	NA	once	TRBV6-5	CASSYSAVGDEQYF	TGTGCCAGCAGTTACTCGGCGGTGGGGGACGAGCAGTACTTC
TRBJ2-7	TRBD1	NA	TRBV28	CASRWGQPYEQYF	TGTGCCAGCAGGTGGGGACAGCCCTACGAGCAGTACTTC
TRBJ1-2	NA	NA	TRBV5-6	CASSPRPGSNYGYTF	TGTGCCAGCAGCCCAAGACCGGGGTCCAACTATGGCTACACCTTC
TRBJ1-2	NA	NA	TRBV7-9	CASSSGQTYGYTF	TGTGCCAGCAGCTCCGGACAAACTTATGGCTACACCTTC
TRBJ2-7	NA	NA	TRBV28	CASQVPDSYEQYF	TGTGCCAGCCAGGTCCCGGATAGTTACGAGCAGTACTTC
TRBJ1-4	NA	NA	TRBV30	CAWTPVSRGKLFF	TGTGCCTGGACGCCCGTCTCGCGCGGAAAACTGTTTTTT
TRBJ2-2	TRBD1	NA	TRBV11-2	CASSPQGAGELFF	TGTGCCAGCAGCCCCCAGGGGGCCGGGGAGCTGTTTTTT
TRBJ2-3	NA	NA	TRBV5-1	CASSPDSTSTDTQYF	TGCGCCAGCAGCCCTGACTCAACTAGCACAGATACGCAGTATTTT
TRBJ2-5	NA	NA	TRBV28	CASSKMLGGRETQYF	TGTGCCAGCAGCAAAATGTTGGGGGGGCGGGAGACCCAGTACTTC
TRBJ2-5	TRBD1	NA	TRBV2	CASSARGQGVRETQYF	TGTGCCAGCAGTGCCCGGGGACAGGGAGTTCGCGAGACCCAGTACTTC